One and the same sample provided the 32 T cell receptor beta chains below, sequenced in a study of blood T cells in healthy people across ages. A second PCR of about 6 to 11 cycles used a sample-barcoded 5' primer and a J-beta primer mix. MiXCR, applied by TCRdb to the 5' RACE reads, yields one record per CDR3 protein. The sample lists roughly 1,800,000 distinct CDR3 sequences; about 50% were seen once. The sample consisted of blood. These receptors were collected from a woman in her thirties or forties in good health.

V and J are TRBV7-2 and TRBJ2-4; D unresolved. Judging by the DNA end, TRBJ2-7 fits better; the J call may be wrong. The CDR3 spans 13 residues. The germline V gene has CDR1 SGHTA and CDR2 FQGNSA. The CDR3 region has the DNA TGTGCCAGCAGCTTAGTTACGGACCGCGAGCAGTACTTC. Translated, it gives CASSLVTDREQYF.

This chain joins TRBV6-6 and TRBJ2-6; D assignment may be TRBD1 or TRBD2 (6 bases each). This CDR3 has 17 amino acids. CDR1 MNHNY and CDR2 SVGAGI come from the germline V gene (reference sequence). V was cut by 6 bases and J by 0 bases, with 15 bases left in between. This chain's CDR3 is CASRIGRGLSGANVLTF. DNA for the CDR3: TGTGCCAGCAGGATCGGACGGGGGCTCTCTGGGGCCAACGTCCTGACTTTC.

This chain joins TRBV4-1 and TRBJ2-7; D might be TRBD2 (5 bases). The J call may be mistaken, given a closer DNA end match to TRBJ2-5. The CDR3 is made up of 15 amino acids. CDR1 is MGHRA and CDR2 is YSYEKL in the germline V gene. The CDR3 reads CASSPLGRGAETQYF. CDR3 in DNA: TGCGCCAGCAGCCCCCTCGGACGGGGTGCGGAGACCCAGTACTTC.

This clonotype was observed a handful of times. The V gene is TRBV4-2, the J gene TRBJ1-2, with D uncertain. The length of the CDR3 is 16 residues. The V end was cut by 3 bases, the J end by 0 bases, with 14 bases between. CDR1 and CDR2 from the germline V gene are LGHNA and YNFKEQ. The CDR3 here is CASSQATEGSNYGYTF. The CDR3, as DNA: TGTGCCAGCAGCCAGGCCACAGAGGGCTCTAACTATGGCTACACCTTC.

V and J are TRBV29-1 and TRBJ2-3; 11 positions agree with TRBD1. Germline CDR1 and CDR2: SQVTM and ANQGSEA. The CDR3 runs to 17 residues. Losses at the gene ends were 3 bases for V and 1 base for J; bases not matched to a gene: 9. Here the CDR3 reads CSVESWTGGVGTDTQYF. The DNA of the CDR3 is TGCAGCGTTGAGTCTTGGACAGGGGGCGTCGGCACAGATACGCAGTATTTT.

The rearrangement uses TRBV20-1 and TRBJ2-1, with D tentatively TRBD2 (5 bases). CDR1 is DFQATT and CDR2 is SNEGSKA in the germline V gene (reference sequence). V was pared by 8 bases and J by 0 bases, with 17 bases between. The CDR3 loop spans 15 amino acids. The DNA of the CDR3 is TGCAGTACCTCCGGTTGGGAGAGCTCCTACAATGAGCAGTTCTTC. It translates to CSTSGWESSYNEQFF.

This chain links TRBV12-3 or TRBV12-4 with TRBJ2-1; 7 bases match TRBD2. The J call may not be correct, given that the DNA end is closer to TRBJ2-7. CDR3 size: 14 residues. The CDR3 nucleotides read TGTGCCAGCGGACTCGGGGGGTCCTACAATGAGCAGTACTTC. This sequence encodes CASGLGGSYNEQYF.

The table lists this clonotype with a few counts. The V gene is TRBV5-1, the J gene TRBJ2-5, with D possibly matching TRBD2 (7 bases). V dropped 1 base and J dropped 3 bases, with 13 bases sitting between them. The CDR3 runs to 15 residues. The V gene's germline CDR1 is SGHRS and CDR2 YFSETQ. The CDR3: CASSLRGAWEETQYF. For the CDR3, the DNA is TGCGCCAGCAGCTTGCGGGGGGCTTGGGAAGAGACCCAGTACTTC.

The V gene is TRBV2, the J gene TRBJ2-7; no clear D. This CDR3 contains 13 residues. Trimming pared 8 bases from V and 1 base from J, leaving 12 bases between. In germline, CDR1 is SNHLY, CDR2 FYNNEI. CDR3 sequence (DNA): TGTGCCAGCTCCACTCCCTCTTCCTACGAGCAGTACTTC. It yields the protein CASSTPSSYEQYF.

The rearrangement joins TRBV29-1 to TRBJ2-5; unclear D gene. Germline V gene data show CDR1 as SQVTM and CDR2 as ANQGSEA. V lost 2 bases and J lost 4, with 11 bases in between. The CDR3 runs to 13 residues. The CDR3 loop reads CSVERNSAETQYF. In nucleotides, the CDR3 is TGCAGCGTTGAAAGGAATAGTGCAGAGACCCAGTACTTC.

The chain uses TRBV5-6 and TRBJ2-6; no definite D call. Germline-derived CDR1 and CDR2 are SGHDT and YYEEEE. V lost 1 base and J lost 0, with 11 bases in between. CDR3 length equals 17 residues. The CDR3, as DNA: TGTGCCAGCAGCTTGATGGGGTTTCACTCTGGGGCCAACGTCCTGACTTTC. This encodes CASSLMGFHSGANVLTF.

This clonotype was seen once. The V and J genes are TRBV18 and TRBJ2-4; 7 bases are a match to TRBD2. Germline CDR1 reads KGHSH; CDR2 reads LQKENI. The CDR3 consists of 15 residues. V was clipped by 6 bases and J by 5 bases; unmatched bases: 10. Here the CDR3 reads CASSPTWGGENIQYF. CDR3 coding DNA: TGTGCCAGCTCGCCGACGTGGGGAGGGGAAAACATTCAGTACTTC.

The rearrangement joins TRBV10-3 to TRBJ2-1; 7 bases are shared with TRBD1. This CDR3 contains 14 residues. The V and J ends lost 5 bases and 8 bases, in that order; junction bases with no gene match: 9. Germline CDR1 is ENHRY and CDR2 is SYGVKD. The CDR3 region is CAISNYRGTDEQFF. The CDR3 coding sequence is TGTGCCATCAGTAATTACAGGGGCACCGATGAGCAGTTCTTC.

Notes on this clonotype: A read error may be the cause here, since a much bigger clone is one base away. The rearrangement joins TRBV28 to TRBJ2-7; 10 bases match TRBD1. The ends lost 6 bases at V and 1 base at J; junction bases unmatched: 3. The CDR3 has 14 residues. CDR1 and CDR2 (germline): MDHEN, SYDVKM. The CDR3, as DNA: TGTGCCAGCAGACTGGGACAGGGGTCCTACGAGCAGTACTTC. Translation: CASRLGQGSYEQYF.

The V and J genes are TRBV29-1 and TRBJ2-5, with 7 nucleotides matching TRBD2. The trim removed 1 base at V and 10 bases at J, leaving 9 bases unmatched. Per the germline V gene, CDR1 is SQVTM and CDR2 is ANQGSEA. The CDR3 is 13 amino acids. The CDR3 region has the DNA TGCAGCGTTGAAGTGAGGACTAGTATCGTCCAGTACTTC. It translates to CSVEVRTSIVQYF.

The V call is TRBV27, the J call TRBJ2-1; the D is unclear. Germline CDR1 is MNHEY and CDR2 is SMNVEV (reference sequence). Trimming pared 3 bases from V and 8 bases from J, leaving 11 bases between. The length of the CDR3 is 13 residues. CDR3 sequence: CASSFGRDDEQFF. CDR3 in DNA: TGTGCCAGCAGTTTCGGTAGAGACGATGAGCAGTTCTTC.

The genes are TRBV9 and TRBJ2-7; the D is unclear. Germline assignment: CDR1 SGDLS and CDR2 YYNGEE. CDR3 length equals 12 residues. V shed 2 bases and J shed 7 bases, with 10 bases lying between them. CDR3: CASSVYGNEQYF. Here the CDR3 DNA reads TGTGCCAGCAGCGTCTACGGCAATGAGCAGTACTTC.

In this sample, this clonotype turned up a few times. The CDR3 DNA follows: TGTGCCAGCAGTTTATCGAGAGGGGGGACTGAAGCTTTCTTT. This gives the protein CASSLSRGGTEAFF. The chain couples TRBV27 to TRBJ1-1, with D perhaps TRBD1 (6 bases). The CDR3 contains 14 residues. Trimming shortened V by 0 bases and J by 5 bases, and 10 bases separated the two germline ends. Germline lookup yields CDR1 MNHEY and CDR2 SMNVEV (reference sequence).

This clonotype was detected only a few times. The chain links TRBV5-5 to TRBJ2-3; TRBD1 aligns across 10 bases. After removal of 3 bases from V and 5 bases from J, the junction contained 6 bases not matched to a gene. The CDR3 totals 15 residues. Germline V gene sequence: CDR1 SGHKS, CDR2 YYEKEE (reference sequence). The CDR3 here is CASSYAGTGVDTQYF. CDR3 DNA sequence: TGTGCCAGCAGCTACGCCGGGACAGGGGTAGATACGCAGTATTTT.

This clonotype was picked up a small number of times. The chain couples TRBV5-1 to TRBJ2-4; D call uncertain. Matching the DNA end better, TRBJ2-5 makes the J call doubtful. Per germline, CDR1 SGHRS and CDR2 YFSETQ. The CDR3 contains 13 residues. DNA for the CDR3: TGCGCCAGCAGCCCTGAACGGCGTGAGACCCAGTACTTC. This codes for CASSPERRETQYF.

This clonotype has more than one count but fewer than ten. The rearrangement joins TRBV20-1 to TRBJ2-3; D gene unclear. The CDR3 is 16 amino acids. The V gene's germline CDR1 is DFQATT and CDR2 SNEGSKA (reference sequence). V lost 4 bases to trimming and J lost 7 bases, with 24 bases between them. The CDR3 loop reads CSAKAPNSRWPYTQYF. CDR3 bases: TGCAGTGCTAAGGCTCCAAACTCACGTTGGCCGTATACGCAGTATTTT.

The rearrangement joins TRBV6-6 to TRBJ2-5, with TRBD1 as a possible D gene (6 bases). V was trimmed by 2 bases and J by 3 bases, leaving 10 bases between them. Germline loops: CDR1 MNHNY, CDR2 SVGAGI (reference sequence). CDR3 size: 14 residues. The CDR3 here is CASSYQGTEETQYF. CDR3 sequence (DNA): TGTGCCAGCAGTTACCAGGGGACCGAAGAGACCCAGTACTTC.

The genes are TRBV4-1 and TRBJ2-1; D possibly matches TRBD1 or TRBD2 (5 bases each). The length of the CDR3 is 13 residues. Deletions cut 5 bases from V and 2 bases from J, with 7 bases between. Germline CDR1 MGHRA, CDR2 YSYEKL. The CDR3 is CASSRDAYNEQFF. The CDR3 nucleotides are TGCGCCAGCAGCAGGGACGCCTACAATGAGCAGTTCTTC.

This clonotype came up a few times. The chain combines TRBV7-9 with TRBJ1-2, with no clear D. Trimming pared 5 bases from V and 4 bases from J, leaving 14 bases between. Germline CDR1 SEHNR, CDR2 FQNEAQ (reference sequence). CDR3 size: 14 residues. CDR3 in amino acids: CASSPNTPSYGYTF. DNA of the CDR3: TGTGCCAGCAGCCCCAATACACCGTCCTATGGCTACACCTTC.

CDR3 nucleotides: TGTGCCAGCAGCGGGCCGGACAGGGACGGCTACACCTTC. Translated, it gives CASSGPDRDGYTF. V is TRBV7-2 and J is TRBJ1-2; 8 bases are a match to TRBD1. From germline, CDR1 is SGHTA and CDR2 FQGNSA. This CDR3 has 13 amino acids. Trimming cost V 5 bases and J 8 bases; bases outside gene matches: 7.

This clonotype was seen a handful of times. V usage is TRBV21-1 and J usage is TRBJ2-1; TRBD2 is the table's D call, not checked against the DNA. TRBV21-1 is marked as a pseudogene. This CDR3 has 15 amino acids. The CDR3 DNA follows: TGTGCCGGCCTCCCCGGGACTACCCCCCTCAATGAGCAGTTCTTC. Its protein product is CAGLPGTTPLNEQFF.

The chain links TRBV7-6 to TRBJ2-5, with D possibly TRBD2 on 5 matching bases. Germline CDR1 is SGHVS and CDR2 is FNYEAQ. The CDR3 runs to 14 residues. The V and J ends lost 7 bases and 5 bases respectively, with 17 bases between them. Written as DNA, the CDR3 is TGTGCCAGCATAGACAAACCGGGGTGGGAGACCCAGTACTTC. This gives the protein CASIDKPGWETQYF. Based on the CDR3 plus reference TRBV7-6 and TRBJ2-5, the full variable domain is GAGVSQSPRYKVTKRGQDVALRCDPISGHVSLYWYRQALGQGPEFLTYFNYEAQQDKSGLPNDRFSAERPEGSISTLTIQRTEQRDSAMYRCASIDKPGWETQYFGPGTRLLVL.

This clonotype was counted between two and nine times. The CDR3 bases are TGTGCCACGCGACGTGAATTGCTTCCTGGGGCCAACGTCCTGACTTTC. It encodes CATRRELLPGANVLTF. The chain is built from TRBV6-1 and TRBJ2-6; the D is unclear. Germline V gene sequence: CDR1 MNHNS, CDR2 SASEGT. V lost 10 bases to trimming and J lost 2 bases, with 18 bases between them. The CDR3 loop spans 16 amino acids.

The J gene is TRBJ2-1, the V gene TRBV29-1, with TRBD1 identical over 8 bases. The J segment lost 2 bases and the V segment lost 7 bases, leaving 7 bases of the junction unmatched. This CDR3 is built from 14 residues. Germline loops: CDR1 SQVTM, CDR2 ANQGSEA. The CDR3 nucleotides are TGCAGCGCTGCACAGGGGGTCGCCTACAATGAGCAGTTCTTC. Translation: CSAAQGVAYNEQFF.

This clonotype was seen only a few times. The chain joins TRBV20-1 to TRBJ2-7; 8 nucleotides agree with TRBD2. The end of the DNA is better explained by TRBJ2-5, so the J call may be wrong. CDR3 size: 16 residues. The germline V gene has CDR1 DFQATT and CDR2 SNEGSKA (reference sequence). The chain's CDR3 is CSASRNSGDLRETQYF. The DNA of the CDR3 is TGCAGTGCTAGTCGGAATAGCGGGGACCTGCGTGAGACCCAGTACTTC.

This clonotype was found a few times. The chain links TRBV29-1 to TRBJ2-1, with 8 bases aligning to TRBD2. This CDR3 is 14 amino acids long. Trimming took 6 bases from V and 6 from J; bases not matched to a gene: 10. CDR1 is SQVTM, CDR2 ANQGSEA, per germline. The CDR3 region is CSVTAGAVPNEQFF. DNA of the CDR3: TGCAGCGTCACAGCGGGGGCCGTCCCCAATGAGCAGTTCTTC.

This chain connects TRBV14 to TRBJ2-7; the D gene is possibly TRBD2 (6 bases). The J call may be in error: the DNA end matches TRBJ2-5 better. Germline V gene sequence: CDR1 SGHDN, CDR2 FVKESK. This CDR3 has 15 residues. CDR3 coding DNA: TGTGCCAGCAGCCAAGACGTCGGCCGGGGGAAGACCCAGTACTTC. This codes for CASSQDVGRGKTQYF.